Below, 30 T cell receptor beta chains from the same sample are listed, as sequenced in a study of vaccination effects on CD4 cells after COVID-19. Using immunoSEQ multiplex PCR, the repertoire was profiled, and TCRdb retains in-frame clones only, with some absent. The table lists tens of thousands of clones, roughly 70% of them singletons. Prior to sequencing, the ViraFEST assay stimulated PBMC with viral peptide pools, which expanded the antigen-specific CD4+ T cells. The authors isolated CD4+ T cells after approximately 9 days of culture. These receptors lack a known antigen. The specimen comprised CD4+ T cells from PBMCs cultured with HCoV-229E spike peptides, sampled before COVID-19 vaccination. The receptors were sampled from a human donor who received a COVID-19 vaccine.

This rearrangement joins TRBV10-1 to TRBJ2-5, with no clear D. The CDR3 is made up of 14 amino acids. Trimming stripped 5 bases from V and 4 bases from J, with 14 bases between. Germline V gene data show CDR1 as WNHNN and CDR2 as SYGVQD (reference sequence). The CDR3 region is CASSLGPMGETQYF. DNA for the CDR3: TGCGCCAGCAGTCTTGGACCGATGGGAGAGACCCAGTACTTC.

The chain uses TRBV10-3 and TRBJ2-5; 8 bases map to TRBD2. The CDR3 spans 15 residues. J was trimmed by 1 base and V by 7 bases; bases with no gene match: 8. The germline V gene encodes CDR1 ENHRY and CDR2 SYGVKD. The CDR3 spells CAIKTGGGSQETQYF. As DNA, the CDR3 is TGTGCCATCAAGACCGGGGGGGGGAGCCAAGAGACCCAGTACTTC.

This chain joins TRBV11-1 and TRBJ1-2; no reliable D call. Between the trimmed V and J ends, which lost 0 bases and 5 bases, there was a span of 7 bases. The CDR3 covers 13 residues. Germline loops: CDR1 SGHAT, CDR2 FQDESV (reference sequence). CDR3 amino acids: CASSLAGLYGYTF. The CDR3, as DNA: TGTGCCAGCAGCTTAGCAGGGCTTTATGGCTACACCTTC.

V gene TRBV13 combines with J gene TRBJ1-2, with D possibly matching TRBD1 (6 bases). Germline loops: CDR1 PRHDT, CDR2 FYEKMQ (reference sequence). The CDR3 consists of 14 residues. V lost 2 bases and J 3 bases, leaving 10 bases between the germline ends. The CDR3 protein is CASSLFPGDYGYTF. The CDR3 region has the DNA TGTGCCAGCAGCTTATTTCCAGGGGACTATGGCTACACCTTC. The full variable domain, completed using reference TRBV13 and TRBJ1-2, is AAGVIQSPRHLIKEKRETATLKCYPIPRHDTVYWYQQGPGQDPQFLISFYEKMQSDKGSIPDRFSAQQFSDYHSELNMSSLELGDSALYFCASSLFPGDYGYTFGSGTRLTVV.

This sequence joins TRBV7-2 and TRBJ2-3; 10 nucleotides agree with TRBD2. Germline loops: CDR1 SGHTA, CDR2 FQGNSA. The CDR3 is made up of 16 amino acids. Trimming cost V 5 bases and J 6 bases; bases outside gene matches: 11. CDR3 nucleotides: TGTGCCAGCAGCCCGGCCGGGACTAGCGTTTCGGATACGCAGTATTTT. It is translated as CASSPAGTSVSDTQYF.

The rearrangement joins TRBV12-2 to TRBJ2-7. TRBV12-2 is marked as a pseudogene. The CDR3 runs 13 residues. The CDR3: CASRFHRSYEQYF. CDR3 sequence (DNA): TGTGCAAGTCGCTTCCACCGATCCTACGAGCAGTACTTC.

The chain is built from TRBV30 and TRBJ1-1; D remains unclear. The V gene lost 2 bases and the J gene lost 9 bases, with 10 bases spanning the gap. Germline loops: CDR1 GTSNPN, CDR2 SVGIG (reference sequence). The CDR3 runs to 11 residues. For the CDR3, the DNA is TGTGCCTGGAGTAAGGTGCCCAAAGCTTTCTTT. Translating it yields CAWSKVPKAFF.

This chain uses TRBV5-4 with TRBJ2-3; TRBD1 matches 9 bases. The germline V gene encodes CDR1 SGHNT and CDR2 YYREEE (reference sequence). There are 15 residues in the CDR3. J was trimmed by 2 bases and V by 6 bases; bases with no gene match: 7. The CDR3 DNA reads TGTGCCAGCATCAAGACAGGGGGGAACACAGATACGCAGTATTTT. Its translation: CASIKTGGNTDTQYF.

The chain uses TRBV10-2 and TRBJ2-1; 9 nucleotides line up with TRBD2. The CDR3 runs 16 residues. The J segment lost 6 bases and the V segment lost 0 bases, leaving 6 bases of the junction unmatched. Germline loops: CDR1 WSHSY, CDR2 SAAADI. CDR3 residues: CASSESRLAGTNEQFF. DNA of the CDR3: TGCGCCAGCAGTGAGTCGAGGCTAGCGGGGACCAATGAGCAGTTCTTC.

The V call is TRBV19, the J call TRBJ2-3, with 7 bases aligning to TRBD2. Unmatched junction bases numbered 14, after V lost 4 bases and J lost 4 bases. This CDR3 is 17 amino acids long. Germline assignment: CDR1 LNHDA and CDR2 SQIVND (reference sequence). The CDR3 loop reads CASSTLGGRAGADTQYF. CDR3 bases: TGTGCCAGTAGTACCCTTGGCGGCAGGGCGGGGGCAGATACGCAGTATTTT.

The CDR3 DNA reads as TGCAGCGTTGTTTGGGAAATCTCTGGAAACACCATATATTTT. Its protein product is CSVVWEISGNTIYF. This chain joins TRBV29-1 and TRBJ1-3; D ambiguous. Germline V CDR1 and CDR2: SQVTM, ANQGSEA. V was clipped by 4 bases and J by 0 bases, with 10 bases between them. The CDR3 loop spans 14 amino acids.

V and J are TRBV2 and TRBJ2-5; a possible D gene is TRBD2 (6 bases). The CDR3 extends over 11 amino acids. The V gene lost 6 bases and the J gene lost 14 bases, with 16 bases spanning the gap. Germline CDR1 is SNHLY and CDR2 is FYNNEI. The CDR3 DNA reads TGTGCCAGCAGCGCCGGGACTGAGGGATACTTC. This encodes CASSAGTEGYF.

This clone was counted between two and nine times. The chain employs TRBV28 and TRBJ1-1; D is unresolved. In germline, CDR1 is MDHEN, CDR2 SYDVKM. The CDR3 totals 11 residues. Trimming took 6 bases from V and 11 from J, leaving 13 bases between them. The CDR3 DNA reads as TGTGCCAGCAGGTCAGTCCAGTGGGCTTTCTTT. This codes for CASRSVQWAFF.

CDR3 amino acids: CAIRTGTGISGNTIYF. The DNA of the CDR3 is TGTGCCATCAGAACCGGGACAGGTATCTCTGGAAACACCATATATTTT. The rearrangement links TRBV10-3 to TRBJ1-3, with TRBD1 matching over 8 bases. Germline CDR1 and CDR2: ENHRY and SYGVKD. J was trimmed by 0 bases and V by 6 bases; bases with no gene match: 7. The length of the CDR3 is 16 residues.

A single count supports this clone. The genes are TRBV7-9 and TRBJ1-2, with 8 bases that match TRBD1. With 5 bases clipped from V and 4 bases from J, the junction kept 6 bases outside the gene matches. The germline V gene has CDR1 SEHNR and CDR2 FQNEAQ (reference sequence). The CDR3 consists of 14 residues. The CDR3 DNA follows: TGTGCCAGCAGCCCCGGACAGGGAGGCTATGGCTACACCTTC. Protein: CASSPGQGGYGYTF.

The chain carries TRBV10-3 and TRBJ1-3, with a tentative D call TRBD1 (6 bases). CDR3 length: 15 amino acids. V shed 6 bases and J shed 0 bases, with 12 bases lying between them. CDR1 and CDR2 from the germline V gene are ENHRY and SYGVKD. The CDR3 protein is CAISPRDTSGNTIYF. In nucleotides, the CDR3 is TGTGCCATCAGCCCCCGGGACACCTCTGGAAACACCATATATTTT.

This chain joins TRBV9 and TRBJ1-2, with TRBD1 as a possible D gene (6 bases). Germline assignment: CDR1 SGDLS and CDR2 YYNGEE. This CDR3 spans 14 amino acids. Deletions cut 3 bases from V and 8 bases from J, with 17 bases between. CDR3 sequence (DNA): TGTGCCAGCAGCGCGAGCAGGTCGCAGGGGGGCTACACCTTC. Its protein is CASSASRSQGGYTF.

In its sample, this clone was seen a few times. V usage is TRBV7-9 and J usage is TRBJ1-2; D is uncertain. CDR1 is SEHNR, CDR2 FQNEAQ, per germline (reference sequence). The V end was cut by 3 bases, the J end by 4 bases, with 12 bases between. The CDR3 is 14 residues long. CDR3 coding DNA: TGTGCCAGCAGCTTGCTTGACACTGCCTATGGCTACACCTTC. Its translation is CASSLLDTAYGYTF.

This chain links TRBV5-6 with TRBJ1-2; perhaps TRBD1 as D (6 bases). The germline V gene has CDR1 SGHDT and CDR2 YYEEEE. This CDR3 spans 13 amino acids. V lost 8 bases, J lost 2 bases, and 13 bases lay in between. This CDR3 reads CASATGTNYGYTF. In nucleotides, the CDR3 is TGTGCCAGTGCGACAGGAACCAACTATGGCTACACCTTC.

The chain's CDR3 is CASSSGQNNQPQHF. DNA for the CDR3: TGCGCCAGCAGCTCGGGACAGAACAATCAGCCCCAGCATTTT. This chain uses TRBV5-1 with TRBJ1-5; TRBD1 matches 7 bases. Trimming removed 3 bases from V and 3 bases from J; junction bases left unmatched: 3. The CDR3 runs to 14 residues. Germline-derived CDR1 and CDR2 are SGHRS and YFSETQ.

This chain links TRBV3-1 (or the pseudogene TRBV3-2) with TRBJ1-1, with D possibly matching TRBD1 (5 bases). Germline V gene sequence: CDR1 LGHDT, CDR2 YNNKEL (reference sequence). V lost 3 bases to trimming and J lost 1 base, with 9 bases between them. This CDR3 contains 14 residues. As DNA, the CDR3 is TGTGCCAGCAGCCATGGGGGGTCGAACACTGAAGCTTTCTTT. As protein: CASSHGGSNTEAFF.

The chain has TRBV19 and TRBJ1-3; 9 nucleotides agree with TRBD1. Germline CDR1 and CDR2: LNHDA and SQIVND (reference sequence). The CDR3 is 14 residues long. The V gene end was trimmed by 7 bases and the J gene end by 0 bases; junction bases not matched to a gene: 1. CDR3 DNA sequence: TGTGCCAGTACGGACAGGGGCTCTGGAAACACCATATATTTT. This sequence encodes CASTDRGSGNTIYF.

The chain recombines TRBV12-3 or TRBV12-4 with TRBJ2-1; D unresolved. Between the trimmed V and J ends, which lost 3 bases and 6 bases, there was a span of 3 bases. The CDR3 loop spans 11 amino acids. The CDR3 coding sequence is TGTGCCAGCAGTTTGGTCAATGAGCAGTTCTTC. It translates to CASSLVNEQFF.

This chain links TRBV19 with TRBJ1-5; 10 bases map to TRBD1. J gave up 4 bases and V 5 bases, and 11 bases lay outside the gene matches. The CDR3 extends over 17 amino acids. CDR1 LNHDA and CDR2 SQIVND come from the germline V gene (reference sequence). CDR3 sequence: CASSRIRTGGENQPQHF. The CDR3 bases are TGTGCCAGTAGTCGGATTCGGACAGGGGGAGAGAATCAGCCCCAGCATTTT.

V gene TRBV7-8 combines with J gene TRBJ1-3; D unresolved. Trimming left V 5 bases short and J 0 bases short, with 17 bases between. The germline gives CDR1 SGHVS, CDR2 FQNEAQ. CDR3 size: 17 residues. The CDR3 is CASSRTAGDYSGNTIYF. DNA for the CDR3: TGTGCCAGCAGCCGAACAGCAGGTGACTACTCTGGAAACACCATATATTTT.

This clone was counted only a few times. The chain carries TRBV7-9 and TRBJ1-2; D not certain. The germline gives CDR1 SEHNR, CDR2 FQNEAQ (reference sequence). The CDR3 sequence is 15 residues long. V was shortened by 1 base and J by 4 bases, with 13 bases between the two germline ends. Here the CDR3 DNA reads TGTGCCAGCAGCTTAGGAGTGGCGGGGTCCTATGGCTACACCTTC. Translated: CASSLGVAGSYGYTF.

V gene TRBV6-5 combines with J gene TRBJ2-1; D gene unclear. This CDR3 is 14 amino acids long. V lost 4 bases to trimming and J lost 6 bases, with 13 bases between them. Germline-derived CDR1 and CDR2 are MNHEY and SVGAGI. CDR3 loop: CASSSHGGFNEQFF. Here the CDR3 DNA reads TGTGCCAGCAGTTCGCACGGCGGATTCAATGAGCAGTTCTTC.

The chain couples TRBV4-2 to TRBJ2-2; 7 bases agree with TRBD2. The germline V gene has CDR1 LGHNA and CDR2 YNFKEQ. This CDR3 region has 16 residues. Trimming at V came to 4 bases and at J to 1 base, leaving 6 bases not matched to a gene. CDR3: CASSPGSGENTGELFF. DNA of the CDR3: TGTGCCAGCAGCCCGGGGAGCGGGGAGAACACCGGGGAGCTGTTTTTT.

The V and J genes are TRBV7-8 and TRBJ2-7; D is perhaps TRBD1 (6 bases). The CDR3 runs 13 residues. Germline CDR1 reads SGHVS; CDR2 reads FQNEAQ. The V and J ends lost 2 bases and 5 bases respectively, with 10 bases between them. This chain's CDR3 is CASSLYAGDEQYF. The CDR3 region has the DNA TGTGCCAGCAGCTTATACGCAGGGGACGAGCAGTACTTC.

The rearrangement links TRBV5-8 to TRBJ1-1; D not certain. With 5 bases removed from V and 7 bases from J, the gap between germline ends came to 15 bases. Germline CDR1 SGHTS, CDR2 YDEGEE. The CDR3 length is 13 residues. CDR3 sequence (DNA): TGTGCCAGCAGGTATGGGAGCCCAGGTGAAGCTTTCTTT. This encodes CASRYGSPGEAFF.